This T cell receptor beta chain derives from a study of cytomegalovirus exposure and HLA in healthy donors. Study results and limitations: DRB1 had the most TCR associations and HLA-C the fewest, a later analysis found, with rates varying by HLA locus. Previously analyzed data showed that most TCR beta V segments were productive at a frequency of about 87% or about 30%. The sole available immune exposure information was CMV serostatus.

Comments on this clone: Its antigen remains unknown.

The CDR3 has 13 residues. From germline, CDR1 is ENHRY and CDR2 SYGVKD. The germline V and J ends were trimmed by 0 bases and 8 bases, with 10 bases remaining between them. Use of 60 Vbeta and 13 Jbeta primers characterized the PCR. Sequenced by immunoSEQ multiplex PCR; TCRdb stores in-frame clones only, minus some. The sample records roughly 150,000 clones, roughly 82% being singletons. The chain has TRBV10-3 and TRBJ1-2, with D perhaps TRBD1 (5 bases). This sequence originates from a girl aged 10 to 17 in good health and CMV-seropositive. Sample: PBMCs. The CDR3 nucleotides read TGTGCCATCAGTGAGTCCAGGGTGGAGGGCTACACCTTC. Residues: CAISESRVEGYTF.